Sequencing of this TCR beta chain was carried out in a study of shared clonotypes between healthy human individuals. Sequenced by immunoSEQ multiplex PCR; TCRdb stores in-frame clones only, minus some. The table lists about 1.1 million clones, around 77% of them singletons, with about 0.89% in the top ten. Study outcomes and limitations: It was the few donors that limited the genetic and exposure-history diversity represented. What naive subsets generally showed was a larger estimated richness than memory subsets showed. Relative to clonotypes present in all four donors, those not shared had lower generation probabilities.

Of note for this clone: The target antigen is unknown.

The CDR3 runs 15 residues. The germline CDR1 and CDR2 sequences are SGHRS and YFSETQ. Trimming shortened V by 0 bases and J by 3 bases, and 12 bases separated the two germline ends. Specimen: memory CD4+ T cells from PBMCs. Stated subset: CD45RA-negative fraction. The source of this sequence is a man aged 18 to 29 in good health. Some clones in this sample may be carry-over from other donors' samples. This chain joins TRBV5-1 and TRBJ1-1; unclear D gene. The CDR3 loop is CASSLEGVEDTEAFF. The CDR3 DNA follows: TGCGCCAGCAGCTTGGAAGGAGTGGAAGACACTGAAGCTTTCTTT.